This paragraph reports one T cell receptor (beta chain). What it binds is not known. This sample was taken from a study of T-cell memory formation after mild COVID-19. About the research overall: Clusters were largely donor specific.

V lost 2 bases, J lost 3 bases, and 18 bases lay in between. The germline V gene has CDR1 SGHRS and CDR2 YFSETQ. This CDR3 has 16 residues. TCRdb fed the 5' RACE reads into MiXCR, producing one record per CDR3 protein. Among fewer than 110,000 distinct CDR3 sequences, under 15% were seen once, and the ten largest hold about 39%. Whole-study findings and limits: Clones that shrank (day 15 to 85) were balanced CD4/CD8, whereas later expanders leaned CD4+. Some clones that responded turned up in pre-infection memory, which suggests that cross-reactive memory joined in.

The receptor's source is a man between 18 and 35 years old who had mild COVID-19 (a few samples of this study predate the infection). Cell type and time point are not known. Sequencing used PBMCs or a T cell subset sorted from them (not recorded which). V and J are TRBV5-1 and TRBJ2-7, with D perhaps given as TRBD1 or TRBD2 (6 bases each). CDR3 region: CASSFPQGRESYEQYF. The CDR3 DNA reads TGCGCCAGCAGCTTCCCACAGGGCCGGGAGAGCTACGAGCAGTACTTC.